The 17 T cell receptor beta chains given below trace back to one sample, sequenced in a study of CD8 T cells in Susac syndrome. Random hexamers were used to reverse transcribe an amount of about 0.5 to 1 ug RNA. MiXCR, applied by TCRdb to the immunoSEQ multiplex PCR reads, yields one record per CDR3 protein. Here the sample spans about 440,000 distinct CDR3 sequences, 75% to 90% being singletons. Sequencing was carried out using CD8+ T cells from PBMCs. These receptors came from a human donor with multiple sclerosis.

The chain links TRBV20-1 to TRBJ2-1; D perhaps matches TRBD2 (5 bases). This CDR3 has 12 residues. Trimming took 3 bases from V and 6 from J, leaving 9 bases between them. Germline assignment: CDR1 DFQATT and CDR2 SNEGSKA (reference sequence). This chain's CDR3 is CSARIRGNEQFF. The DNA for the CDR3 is TGCAGTGCTAGGATACGGGGCAATGAGCAGTTCTTC.

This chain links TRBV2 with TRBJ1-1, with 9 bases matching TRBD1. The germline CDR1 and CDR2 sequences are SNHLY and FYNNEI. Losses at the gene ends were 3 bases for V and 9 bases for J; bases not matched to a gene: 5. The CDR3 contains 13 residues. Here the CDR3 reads CASSDGTGQQAFF. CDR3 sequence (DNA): TGTGCCAGCAGTGACGGGACAGGGCAGCAAGCTTTCTTT.

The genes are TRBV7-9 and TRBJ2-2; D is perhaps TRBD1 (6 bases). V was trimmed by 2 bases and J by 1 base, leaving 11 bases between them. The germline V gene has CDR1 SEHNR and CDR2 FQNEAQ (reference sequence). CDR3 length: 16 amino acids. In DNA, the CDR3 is TGTGCCAGCAGCTTATTTGGACAGTTGAACACCGGGGAGCTGTTTTTT. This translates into CASSLFGQLNTGELFF.

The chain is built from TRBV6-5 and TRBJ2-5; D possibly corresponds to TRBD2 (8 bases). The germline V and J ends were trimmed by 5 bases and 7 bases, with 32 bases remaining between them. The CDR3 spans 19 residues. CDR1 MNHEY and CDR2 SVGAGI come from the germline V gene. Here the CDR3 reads CASSNRDRGTSWGGGTQYF. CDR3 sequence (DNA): TGTGCCAGCAGTAACCGGGACAGAGGGACTAGTTGGGGGGGTGGGACCCAGTACTTC.

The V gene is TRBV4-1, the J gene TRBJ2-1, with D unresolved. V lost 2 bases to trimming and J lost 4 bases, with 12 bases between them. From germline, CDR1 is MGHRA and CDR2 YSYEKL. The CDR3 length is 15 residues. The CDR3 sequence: CASSQWGALYNEQFF. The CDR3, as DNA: TGCGCCAGCAGCCAATGGGGTGCCCTTTACAATGAGCAGTTCTTC.

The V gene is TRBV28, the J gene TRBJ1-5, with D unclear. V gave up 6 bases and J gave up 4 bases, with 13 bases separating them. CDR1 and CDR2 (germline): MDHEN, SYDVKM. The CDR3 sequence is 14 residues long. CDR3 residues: CASSLRVYNQPQHF. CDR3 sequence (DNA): TGTGCCAGCAGCCTACGGGTCTATAATCAGCCCCAGCATTTT. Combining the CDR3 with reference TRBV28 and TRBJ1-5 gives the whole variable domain DVKVTQSSRYLVKRTGEKVFLECVQDMDHENMFWYRQDPGLGLRLIYFSYDVKMKEKGDIPEGYSVSREKKERFSLILESASTNQTSMYLCASSLRVYNQPQHFGDGTRLSIL.

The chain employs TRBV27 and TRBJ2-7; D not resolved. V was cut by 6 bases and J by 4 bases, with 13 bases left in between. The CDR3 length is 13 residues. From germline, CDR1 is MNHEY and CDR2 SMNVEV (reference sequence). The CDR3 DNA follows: TGTGCCAGCAGCTTTTCAAACAGATACGAGCAGTACTTC. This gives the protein CASSFSNRYEQYF.

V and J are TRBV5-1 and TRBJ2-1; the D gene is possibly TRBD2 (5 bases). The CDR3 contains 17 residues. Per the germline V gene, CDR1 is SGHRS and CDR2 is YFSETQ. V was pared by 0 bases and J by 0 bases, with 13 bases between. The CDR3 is CASSLAGLVSSYNEQFF. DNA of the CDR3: TGCGCCAGCAGCTTGGCTGGACTCGTTAGCTCCTACAATGAGCAGTTCTTC. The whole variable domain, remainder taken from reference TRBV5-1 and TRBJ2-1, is KAGVTQTPRYLIKTRGQQVTLSCSPISGHRSVSWYQQTPGQGLQFLFEYFSETQRNKGNFPGRFSGRQFSNSRSEMNVSTLELGDSALYLCASSLAGLVSSYNEQFFGPGTRLTVL.

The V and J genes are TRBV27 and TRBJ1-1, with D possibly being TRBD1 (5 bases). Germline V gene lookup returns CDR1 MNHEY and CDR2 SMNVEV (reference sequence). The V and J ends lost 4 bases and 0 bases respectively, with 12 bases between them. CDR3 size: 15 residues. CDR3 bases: TGTGCCAGCAGTTCCTCAGGGAACATGAACACTGAAGCTTTCTTT. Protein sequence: CASSSSGNMNTEAFF.

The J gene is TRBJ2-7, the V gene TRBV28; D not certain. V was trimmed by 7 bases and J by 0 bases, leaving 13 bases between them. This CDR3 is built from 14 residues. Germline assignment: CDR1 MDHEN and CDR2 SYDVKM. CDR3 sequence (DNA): TGTGCCAGCACCACTTTTGGTCTCTCCTACGAGCAGTACTTC. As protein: CASTTFGLSYEQYF.

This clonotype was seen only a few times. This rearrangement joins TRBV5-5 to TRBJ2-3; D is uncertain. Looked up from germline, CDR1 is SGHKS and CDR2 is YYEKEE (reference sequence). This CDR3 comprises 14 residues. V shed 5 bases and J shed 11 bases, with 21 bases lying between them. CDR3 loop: CASSILRAGLEQYF. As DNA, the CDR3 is TGTGCCAGCAGTATCCTGAGAGCCGGGTTGGAGCAGTATTTT.

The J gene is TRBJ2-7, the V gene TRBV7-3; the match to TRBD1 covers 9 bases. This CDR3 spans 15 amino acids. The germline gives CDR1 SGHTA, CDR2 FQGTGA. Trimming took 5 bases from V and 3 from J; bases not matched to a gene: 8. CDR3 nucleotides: TGTGCCAGCAGCGCACCGGGACAGGGTATCTACGAGCAGTACTTC. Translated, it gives CASSAPGQGIYEQYF.

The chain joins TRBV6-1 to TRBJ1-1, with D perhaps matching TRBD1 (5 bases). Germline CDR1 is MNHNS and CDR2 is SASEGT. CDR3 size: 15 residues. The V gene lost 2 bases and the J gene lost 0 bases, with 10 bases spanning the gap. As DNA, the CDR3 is TGTGCCAGCAGTGAATGGGCAGGGATGAACACTGAAGCTTTCTTT. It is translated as CASSEWAGMNTEAFF.

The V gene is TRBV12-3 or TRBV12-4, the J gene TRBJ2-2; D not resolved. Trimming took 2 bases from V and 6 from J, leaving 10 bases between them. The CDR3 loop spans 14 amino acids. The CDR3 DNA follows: TGTGCCAGCAGTTTACCCGTTTTGCCCGGGGAGCTGTTTTTT. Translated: CASSLPVLPGELFF.

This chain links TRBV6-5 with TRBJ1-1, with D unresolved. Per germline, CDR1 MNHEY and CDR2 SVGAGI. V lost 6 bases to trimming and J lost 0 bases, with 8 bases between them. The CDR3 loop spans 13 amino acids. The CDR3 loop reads CASRALMNTEAFF. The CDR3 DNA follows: TGTGCCAGCAGGGCTCTCATGAACACTGAAGCTTTCTTT.

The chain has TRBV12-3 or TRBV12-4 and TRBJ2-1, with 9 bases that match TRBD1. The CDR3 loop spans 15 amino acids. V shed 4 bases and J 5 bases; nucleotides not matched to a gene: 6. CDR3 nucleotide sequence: TGTGCCAGCAGTTCCGGGACAGGGCCGCACAATGAGCAGTTCTTC. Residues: CASSSGTGPHNEQFF.

CDR3 sequence: CSARPHGDNEQFF. Here the CDR3 DNA reads TGCAGTGCCAGACCCCACGGTGACAATGAGCAGTTCTTC. The chain recombines TRBV20-1 with TRBJ2-1; no clear D gene. The CDR3 contains 13 residues. Germline V gene data show CDR1 as DFQATT and CDR2 as SNEGSKA (reference sequence). Trimming left V 6 bases short and J 5 bases short, with 14 bases between.